Listed below are T cell receptor beta chains from one sample, sequenced in a study of T cell responses to AZD1222 COVID-19 vaccine. Assay: immunoSEQ multiplex PCR; the TCRdb copy retains only in-frame clones and omits some. The table has roughly 40,000 clones, approximately 88% seen once; the top ten hold 25%. The material was peripheral blood, obtained 28 days after the second AZD1222 dose. These receptors all come from an adult who received the AZD1222 COVID-19 vaccine. The CDR3 runs from the conserved cysteine through the conserved F or W. A D gene is named only where the DNA matches it firmly. Not every row has a clone size; where given, it reads once, few, many or a size class.

cdr3_aa: CASSPPGGLPDTQYF
cdr3_nt: TGTGCCAGCAGTCCCCCGGGGGGTTTACCAGATACGCAGTATTTT
clone_size: .
d_call: TRBD2
j_call: TRBJ2-3
v_call: TRBV7-3

cdr3_aa: CASSTGDAGYTF
cdr3_nt: TGCGCCAGCAGCACGGGGGACGCTGGCTACACCTTC
clone_size: few
d_call: .
j_call: TRBJ1-2
v_call: TRBV5-1

cdr3_aa: CASSLEGSPQHF
cdr3_nt: TGTGCCAGCAGCTTGGAAGGGTCCCCCCAGCATTTT
clone_size: once
d_call: .
j_call: TRBJ1-5
v_call: TRBV5-8

cdr3_aa: CASSLGGRGRKLFF
cdr3_nt: TGTGCCAGCAGCTTGGGGGGGCGGGGAAGAAAACTGTTTTTT
clone_size: .
d_call: .
j_call: TRBJ1-4
v_call: TRBV5-8

cdr3_aa: CASSLDGNQPQHF
cdr3_nt: TGTGCCAGCAGCTTAGACGGCAATCAGCCCCAGCATTTT
clone_size: .
d_call: .
j_call: TRBJ1-5
v_call: TRBV7-8

cdr3_aa: CSASGQGAGNTIYF
cdr3_nt: TGCAGCGCCTCGGGACAGGGGGCAGGAAACACCATATATTTT
clone_size: .
d_call: TRBD1
j_call: TRBJ1-3
v_call: TRBV29-1

cdr3_aa: CASSPGTVGKLFF
cdr3_nt: TGCGCCAGCAGCCCCGGGACGGTTGGGAAACTGTTTTTT
clone_size: .
d_call: .
j_call: TRBJ1-4
v_call: TRBV4-3

cdr3_aa: CSVEFSTQETQYF
cdr3_nt: TGCAGCGTTGAATTTAGCACTCAAGAGACCCAGTACTTC
clone_size: .
d_call: .
j_call: TRBJ2-5
v_call: TRBV29-1

cdr3_aa: CASSLTQGNNEQFF
cdr3_nt: TGTGCCAGCAGCTTGACACAGGGAAACAATGAGCAGTTCTTC
clone_size: once
d_call: .
j_call: TRBJ2-1
v_call: TRBV5-5

cdr3_aa: CASSQAGYGYTF
cdr3_nt: TGTGCCAGCAGCCAAGCAGGGTACGGCTACACCTTC
clone_size: .
d_call: .
j_call: TRBJ1-2
v_call: TRBV3-1/TRBV3-2

cdr3_aa: CSVEAGNNVLTF
cdr3_nt: TGCAGCGTGGAGGCGGGGAACAACGTCCTGACTTTC
clone_size: .
d_call: .
j_call: TRBJ2-6
v_call: TRBV29-1

cdr3_aa: CASLRQGSDDEQFF
cdr3_nt: TGCGCCAGCCTAAGACAGGGCTCTGACGATGAGCAGTTCTTC
clone_size: .
d_call: TRBD1
j_call: TRBJ2-1
v_call: TRBV5-1

cdr3_aa: CASSRDNVGEQFF
cdr3_nt: TGTGCCAGCAGTAGGGACAATGTAGGGGAGCAGTTCTTC
clone_size: .
d_call: .
j_call: TRBJ2-1
v_call: TRBV7-3

cdr3_aa: CASSFIQGSNVKLFF
cdr3_nt: TGTGCCAGCAGTTTTATACAGGGGTCTAATGTAAAACTGTTTTTT
clone_size: .
d_call: TRBD1
j_call: TRBJ1-4
v_call: TRBV6-5

cdr3_aa: CASKPRGRERGDEQYF
cdr3_nt: TGTGCCAGTAAACCTAGGGGGAGGGAGCGGGGAGACGAGCAGTACTTC
clone_size: .
d_call: .
j_call: TRBJ2-7
v_call: TRBV19

cdr3_aa: CASSLAGAGLGSEDGYTF
cdr3_nt: TGCGCCAGCAGCTTGGCCGGGGCAGGTTTAGGGTCGGAAGATGGCTACACCTTC
clone_size: .
d_call: .
j_call: TRBJ1-2
v_call: TRBV5-1

cdr3_aa: CSAAGQGEAFF
cdr3_nt: TGCAGTGCTGCCGGACAGGGAGAAGCTTTCTTT
clone_size: .
d_call: TRBD1
j_call: TRBJ1-1
v_call: TRBV20-1

cdr3_aa: CASSRGRGYLAFF
cdr3_nt: TGCGCCAGCAGTCGTGGCAGGGGGTACCTAGCTTTCTTT
clone_size: .
d_call: TRBD1
j_call: TRBJ1-1
v_call: TRBV23-1

cdr3_aa: CSVGDSTYEQYF
cdr3_nt: TGCAGCGTTGGTGACAGTACCTACGAGCAGTACTTC
clone_size: few
d_call: .
j_call: TRBJ2-7
v_call: TRBV29-1

cdr3_aa: CASSEQGPNYGYTF
cdr3_nt: TGTGCCAGCAGTGAGCAGGGACCTAACTATGGCTACACCTTC
clone_size: .
d_call: .
j_call: TRBJ1-2
v_call: TRBV25-1

cdr3_aa: CASSPGLGQGAGNTIYF
cdr3_nt: TGTGCCAGCTCACCGGGACTCGGACAGGGAGCTGGAAACACCATATATTTT
clone_size: .
d_call: TRBD1
j_call: TRBJ1-3
v_call: TRBV18

cdr3_aa: CASSYGGVYNSPLHF
cdr3_nt: TGTGCCAGCAGTTATGGAGGGGTGTATAATTCACCCCTCCACTTT
clone_size: .
d_call: .
j_call: TRBJ1-6
v_call: TRBV6-5

cdr3_aa: CASSSTGTGDSWTIYF
cdr3_nt: TGTGCCAGCAGCTCAACCGGGACAGGGGATAGTTGGACCATATATTTT
clone_size: .
d_call: TRBD1
j_call: TRBJ1-3
v_call: TRBV7-9

cdr3_aa: CASSLAGSQSQNTEAFF
cdr3_nt: TGCGCCAGCAGCTTGGCCGGCAGTCAGTCCCAGAACACTGAAGCTTTCTTT
clone_size: few
d_call: .
j_call: TRBJ1-1
v_call: TRBV5-1

cdr3_aa: CASSLGGRAANEKLFF
cdr3_nt: TGCGCCAGCAGCTTGGGGGGTCGTGCGGCTAATGAAAAACTGTTTTTT
clone_size: few
d_call: .
j_call: TRBJ1-4
v_call: TRBV5-1

cdr3_aa: CASSLAGTGPNQPQHF
cdr3_nt: TGTGCCAGCAGCTTAGCCGGGACAGGGCCTAATCAGCCCCAGCATTTT
clone_size: few
d_call: TRBD1
j_call: TRBJ1-5
v_call: TRBV7-8

cdr3_aa: CASSQQGVGGYTF
cdr3_nt: TGTGCCAGCAGCCAGCAGGGAGTAGGTGGCTACACCTTC
clone_size: .
d_call: .
j_call: TRBJ1-2
v_call: TRBV28

cdr3_aa: CASSSGRTTDTQYF
cdr3_nt: TGTGCCAGCAGTTCCGGACGGACCACAGATACGCAGTATTTT
clone_size: .
d_call: .
j_call: TRBJ2-3
v_call: TRBV28

cdr3_aa: CASSFLGVAGMETQYF
cdr3_nt: TGTGCCAGCAGTTTCTTGGGAGTAGCGGGGATGGAGACCCAGTACTTC
clone_size: .
d_call: TRBD2
j_call: TRBJ2-5
v_call: TRBV27

cdr3_aa: CASSSTDTQYF
cdr3_nt: TGTGCCAGCAGCAGCACAGATACGCAGTATTTT
clone_size: .
d_call: .
j_call: TRBJ2-3
v_call: TRBV5-6

cdr3_aa: CATSDLPIPKLGNTIYF
cdr3_nt: TGTGCCACCAGTGATTTGCCTATACCGAAGCTTGGAAACACCATATATTTT
clone_size: few
d_call: .
j_call: TRBJ1-3
v_call: TRBV24-1

cdr3_aa: CSAKTGGNEQFF
cdr3_nt: TGCAGCGCAAAGACAGGGGGGAATGAGCAGTTCTTC
clone_size: .
d_call: TRBD1
j_call: TRBJ2-1
v_call: TRBV29-1

cdr3_aa: CASRTGTSGSWVGELFF
cdr3_nt: TGTGCCAGTAGAACCGGGACTAGCGGGAGTTGGGTCGGGGAGCTGTTTTTT
clone_size: .
d_call: TRBD2
j_call: TRBJ2-2
v_call: TRBV19

cdr3_aa: CASSLNRAYGYTF
cdr3_nt: TGTGCCAGCAGCTTAAACAGAGCCTATGGCTACACCTTC
clone_size: .
d_call: .
j_call: TRBJ1-2
v_call: TRBV5-6

cdr3_aa: CASSVRGGTDTQYF
cdr3_nt: TGTGCCAGCAGCGTGCGGGGAGGCACAGATACGCAGTATTTT
clone_size: .
d_call: .
j_call: TRBJ2-3
v_call: TRBV3-1/TRBV3-2

cdr3_aa: CASSQDRRTGGYTF
cdr3_nt: TGTGCCAGCAGCCAAGATCGGAGGACGGGTGGCTACACCTTC
clone_size: .
d_call: .
j_call: TRBJ1-2
v_call: TRBV3-1/TRBV3-2

cdr3_aa: CASSIQGGQYNEQFF
cdr3_nt: TGTGCCAGTAGTATTCAGGGCGGACAATACAATGAGCAGTTCTTC
clone_size: .
d_call: .
j_call: TRBJ2-1
v_call: TRBV19

cdr3_aa: CASSHPARGAGNTGELFF
cdr3_nt: TGTGCCAGCAGCCATCCCGCTAGGGGAGCGGGTAACACCGGGGAGCTGTTTTTT
clone_size: once
d_call: .
j_call: TRBJ2-2
v_call: TRBV14

cdr3_aa: CARGRGVSSTDTQYF
cdr3_nt: TGTGCCCGCGGGAGAGGGGTTTCTTCGACAGATACGCAGTATTTT
clone_size: .
d_call: TRBD2
j_call: TRBJ2-3
v_call: TRBV30

cdr3_aa: CASSEGQGQIYEQYF
cdr3_nt: TGTGCCAGCAGTGAAGGACAGGGTCAAATCTACGAGCAGTACTTC
clone_size: once
d_call: TRBD1
j_call: TRBJ2-7
v_call: TRBV6-1

cdr3_aa: CASSLVGGLGYGYTF
cdr3_nt: TGCGCCAGCAGCTTGGTGGGGGGGCTTGGCTATGGCTACACCTTC
clone_size: .
d_call: .
j_call: TRBJ1-2
v_call: TRBV5-1

cdr3_aa: CASGPGLAGSTDTQYF
cdr3_nt: TGCGCCAGCGGCCCGGGACTAGCGGGGAGCACAGATACGCAGTATTTT
clone_size: .
d_call: TRBD2
j_call: TRBJ2-3
v_call: TRBV5-1

cdr3_aa: CASRLAGGNTGELFF
cdr3_nt: TGTGCCAGTAGATTAGCGGGGGGGAACACCGGGGAGCTGTTTTTT
clone_size: few
d_call: TRBD2
j_call: TRBJ2-2
v_call: TRBV19

cdr3_aa: CASSLSTDF
cdr3_nt: TGTGCCAGCAGCCTCTCGACAGACTTC
clone_size: few
d_call: .
j_call: TRBJ1-2
v_call: TRBV7-2

cdr3_aa: CASSFTRGGYTF
cdr3_nt: TGTGCCAGCAGTTTCACGCGGGGGGGCTACACCTTC
clone_size: .
d_call: .
j_call: TRBJ1-2
v_call: TRBV28

cdr3_aa: CASSLLGTSGSTGELFF
cdr3_nt: TGTGCCAGCAGTTTATTGGGGACTAGCGGGAGTACCGGGGAGCTGTTTTTT
clone_size: .
d_call: TRBD2
j_call: TRBJ2-2
v_call: TRBV27